This T cell receptor beta chain was captured by sequencing in a study of T cell repertoires in cytomegalovirus infection. Study background: Public TCR beta signature analysis indicated the presence of both CMV infection and matching HLA type.

MiXCR, run by TCRdb on the reads, gives a single entry per CDR3 protein. In the table there are fewer than 550,000 distinct CDR3 sequences, approximately 16% of which are singletons. Trimming at V came to 8 bases and at J to 1 base, leaving 14 bases not matched to a gene. Germline V gives CDR1 MNHNY, CDR2 SVGAGI (reference sequence). The CDR3 consists of 16 residues. General observations from the study: The ex vivo response was dominated by HLA-C-restricted CMV-specific TCR beta clonotypes. CMV carriers having the relevant HLA were flagged by cumulative public TCR beta family frequency.

This clonotype was seen repeatedly, ten times or more. What it binds is not known. V gene TRBV6-6 combines with J gene TRBJ2-7, with 7 bases identical to TRBD2. The receptor comes from a human donor in good health (CMV status not recorded). Some clones in this sample may be carry-over from other donors' samples. Sequencing input: CD8+ T cells from PBMCs. CDR3 amino acids: CASDTLRGYGSYEQYF. The DNA for the CDR3 is TGTGCCAGCGATACTCTGCGGGGGTACGGATCCTACGAGCAGTACTTC.